The clone carrying this T cell receptor (beta chain) was seen more than once but under ten times. TCRdb re-called the RACE reads with MiXCR, one entry per CDR3 protein. The sample has 62,000 or so distinct CDR3 sequences; more than 9.5% are singletons. This record belongs to a study of human T cells and chemical hapten exposure. Noted time point: patch test 3, about 24 weeks after DPC sensitization. Treatment noted: therapeutic diphenylcyclopropenone sensitization with weekly scalp DPC. V gave up 5 bases and J gave up 8 bases; unmatched junction bases: 8. Germline assignment: CDR1 SGHTA and CDR2 FQGTGA. This CDR3 is built from 14 residues.

The source was whole blood, collected in connection with sensitization to the hapten diphenylcyclopropenone (DPC). The clonotype originates from a woman aged 30 to 39 with alopecia areata. Some clones in this sample may be carry-over from other donors' samples. This sequence joins TRBV7-3 and TRBJ2-2; 7 bases align to TRBD1. The DNA of the CDR3 is TGTGCCAGCAGCCTATATGGGACAGCTGGGGAGCTGTTTTTT. It encodes CASSLYGTAGELFF.